The T cell receptor (beta chain) under discussion was sequenced for a study of breast tumors, draining lymph nodes, adjacent tissues. Study observations and caveats: Tumor TCR diversity was below lymph nodes but above nontumor tissue.

This clonotype was picked up many times. Its antigen remains unknown. TCRdb processed the multiplex PCR reads anew with MiXCR; each CDR3 protein has one entry. The table has tens of thousands of distinct CDR3 sequences, 35% to 40% seen once. Trimming cost V 4 bases and J 5 bases, with 15 bases left between them. The CDR3 contains 14 residues. Per the germline V gene, CDR1 is SGHTS and CDR2 is YDEGEE. The clonotype originates from a female donor with breast cancer. Some clones in this sample may be carry-over from other donors' samples. Sequencing was done on a sample of breast tumor tissue. V usage is TRBV5-8 and J usage is TRBJ2-5; D may match TRBD1 or TRBD2 (5 bases each). The CDR3 reads CASSLRGQGETQYF. CDR3 sequence (DNA): TGTGCCAGCAGCCTCCGGGGCCAAGGGGAGACCCAGTACTTC. The full variable domain, with the rest looked up from reference TRBV5-8 and TRBJ2-5, is EAGVTQSPTHLIKTRGQQATLRCSPISGHTSVYWYQQALGLGLQFLLWYDEGEERNRGNFPPRFSGRQFPNYSSELNVNALELEDSALYLCASSLRGQGETQYFGPGTRLLVL.